The rows below give T cell receptor beta chains drawn from one sample of a study of memory CD4+ T cells and cytomegalovirus serostatus. The data were produced by immunoSEQ multiplex PCR, yet TCRdb's version contains in-frame clones alone and is incomplete. The table shows approximately 50,000 clones, with 70% to 85% occurring only once. Material: memory CD4+ T cells from blood. Receptors were obtained from an adult in good health and CMV-seropositive. CDR3s include the opening cysteine and the closing phenylalanine or tryptophan. The order of the fields is CDR3 protein, V gene.

CASSFWGPESNQPQHF	TRBV18
CASSGRTSGDGGQFF	TRBV5-4
CASAGGLHNEQFF	TRBV6-5
CASSLEAYGYTF	TRBV7-9
CASSRPDYAGDTQYF	TRBV5-4
CASSLRSPAGGNNEQFF	TRBV7-3
CASSPGDGSEKLFF	TRBV18
CASRYNGGWGETQYF	TRBV6-1
CSVGASDGYTF	TRBV29-1
CASSNGVSVGGYTF	TRBV5-6
CASSFPSGHNKEDTQYF	TRBV5-1
CASRGTDRAFF	TRBV28
CASRDWGRKGQFF	TRBV25-1
CASSQESSFTDTQYF	TRBV4-3
CASKVAGGQDTQYF	TRBV28
CASSYKGTDDGYTF	TRBV6-6
CASSFRHTGELFF	TRBV28
CASSLVLGHTDTQYF	TRBV5-4
CASSPRGGTKNTGELFF	TRBV11-2
CASSVGGNTGELFF	TRBV9
CASSGRGYNEQFF	TRBV4-3
CASTMDSGNTIYF	TRBV2
CASSLDGGSGANVLTF	TRBV5-1
CASRTGTGTSGSNQPQHF	TRBV27
CASSLATTEAGYTF	TRBV5-1
CASSLDRGGRTYNEQFF	TRBV7-2
CASSSTDTQYF	TRBV6-5
CASSLIGQARYEQFF	TRBV5-4
CASSISFDKLQYF	TRBV19
CAPTSGGNQPQHF	TRBV2
CASSLDPAGGAFF	TRBV11-2
CSAGQWGNTEAFF	TRBV29-1
CASSFKRERENIQYF	TRBV27